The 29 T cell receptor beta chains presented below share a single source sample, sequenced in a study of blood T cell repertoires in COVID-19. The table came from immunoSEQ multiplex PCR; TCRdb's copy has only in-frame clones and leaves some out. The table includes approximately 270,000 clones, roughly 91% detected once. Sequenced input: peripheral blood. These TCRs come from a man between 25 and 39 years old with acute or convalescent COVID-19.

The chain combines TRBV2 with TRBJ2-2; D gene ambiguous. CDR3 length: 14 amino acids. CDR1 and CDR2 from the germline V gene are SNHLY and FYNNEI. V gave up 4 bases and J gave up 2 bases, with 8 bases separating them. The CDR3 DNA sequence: TGTGCCAGCAGTGCTCTAATCAACACCGGGGAGCTGTTTTTT. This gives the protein CASSALINTGELFF.

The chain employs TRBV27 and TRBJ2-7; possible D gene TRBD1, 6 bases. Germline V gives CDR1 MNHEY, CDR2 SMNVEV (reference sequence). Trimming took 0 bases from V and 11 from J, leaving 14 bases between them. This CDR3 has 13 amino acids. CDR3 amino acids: CASSLSQRDTKYF. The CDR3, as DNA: TGTGCCAGCAGTTTATCACAACGGGACACTAAGTACTTC.

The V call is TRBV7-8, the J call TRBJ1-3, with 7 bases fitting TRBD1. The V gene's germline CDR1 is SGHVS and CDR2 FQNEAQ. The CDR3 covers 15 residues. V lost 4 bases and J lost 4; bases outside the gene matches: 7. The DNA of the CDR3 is TGTGCCAGCAGCTCTACACGACAGGGCGGAAACACCATATATTTT. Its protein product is CASSSTRQGGNTIYF.

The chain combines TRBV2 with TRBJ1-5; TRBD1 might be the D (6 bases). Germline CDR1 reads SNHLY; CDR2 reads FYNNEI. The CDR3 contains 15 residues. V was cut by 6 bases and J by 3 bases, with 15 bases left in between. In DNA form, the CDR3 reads TGTGCCAGCAGGAATCTAGGGGGTAACAATCAGCCCCAGCATTTT. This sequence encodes CASRNLGGNNQPQHF.

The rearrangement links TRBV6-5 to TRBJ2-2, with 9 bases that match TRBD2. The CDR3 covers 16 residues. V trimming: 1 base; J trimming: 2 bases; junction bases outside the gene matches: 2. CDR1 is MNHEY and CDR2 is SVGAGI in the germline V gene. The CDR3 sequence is CASSYFLAGNTGELFF. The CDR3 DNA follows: TGTGCCAGCAGTTACTTCCTAGCGGGAAACACCGGGGAGCTGTTTTTT.

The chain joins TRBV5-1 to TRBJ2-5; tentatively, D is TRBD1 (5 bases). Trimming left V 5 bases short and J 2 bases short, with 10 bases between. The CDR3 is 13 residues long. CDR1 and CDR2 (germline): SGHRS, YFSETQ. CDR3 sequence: CASSTGSQETQYF. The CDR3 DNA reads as TGCGCCAGCAGTACAGGATCACAAGAGACCCAGTACTTC.

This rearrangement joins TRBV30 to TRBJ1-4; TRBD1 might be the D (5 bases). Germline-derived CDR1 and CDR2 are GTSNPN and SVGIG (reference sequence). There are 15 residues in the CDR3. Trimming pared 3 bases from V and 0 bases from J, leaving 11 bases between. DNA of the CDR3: TGTGCCTGGAGCCTCCCGGGGGCAACTAATGAAAAACTGTTTTTT. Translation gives CAWSLPGATNEKLFF. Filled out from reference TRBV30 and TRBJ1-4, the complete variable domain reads SQTIHQWPATLVQPVGSPLSLECTVEGTSNPNLYWYRQAAGRGLQLLFYSVGIGQISSEVPQNLSASRPQDRQFILSSKKLLLSDSGFYLCAWSLPGATNEKLFFGSGTQLSVL.

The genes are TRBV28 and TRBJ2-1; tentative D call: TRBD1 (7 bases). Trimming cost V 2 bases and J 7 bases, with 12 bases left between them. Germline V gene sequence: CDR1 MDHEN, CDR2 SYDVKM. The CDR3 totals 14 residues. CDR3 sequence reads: CASSLIQGGNEQFF. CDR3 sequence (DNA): TGTGCCAGCAGTTTAATCCAGGGGGGAAATGAGCAGTTCTTC.

Here the CDR3 DNA reads TGTGCCAGCAGTTACAGTGGGAGGTTGATTGAGCAGTTCTTC. This sequence encodes CASSYSGRLIEQFF. V usage is TRBV6-5 and J usage is TRBJ2-1, with D perhaps matching TRBD2 (6 bases). The CDR3 covers 14 residues. Per germline, CDR1 MNHEY and CDR2 SVGAGI. V lost 2 bases and J lost 9, with 14 bases in between.

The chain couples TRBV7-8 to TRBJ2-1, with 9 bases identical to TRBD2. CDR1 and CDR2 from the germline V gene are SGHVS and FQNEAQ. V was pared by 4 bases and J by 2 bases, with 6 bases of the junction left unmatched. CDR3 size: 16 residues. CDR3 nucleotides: TGTGCCAGCAGCTCCAGACTAGCGGAACCCTACAATGAGCAGTTCTTC. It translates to CASSSRLAEPYNEQFF.

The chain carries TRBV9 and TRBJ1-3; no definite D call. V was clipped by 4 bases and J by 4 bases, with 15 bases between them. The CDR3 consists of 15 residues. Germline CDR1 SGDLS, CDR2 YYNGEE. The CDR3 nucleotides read TGTGCCAGCAGCCCCACCTCGGGGTCGGGAAACACCATATATTTT. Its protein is CASSPTSGSGNTIYF.

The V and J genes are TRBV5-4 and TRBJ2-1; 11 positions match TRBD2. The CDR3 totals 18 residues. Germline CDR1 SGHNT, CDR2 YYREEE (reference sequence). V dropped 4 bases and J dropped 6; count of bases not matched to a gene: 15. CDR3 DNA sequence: TGTGCCAGCAGCCGTTACGGGACTAGCGGAACACTACCCAATGAGCAGTTCTTC. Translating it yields CASSRYGTSGTLPNEQFF.

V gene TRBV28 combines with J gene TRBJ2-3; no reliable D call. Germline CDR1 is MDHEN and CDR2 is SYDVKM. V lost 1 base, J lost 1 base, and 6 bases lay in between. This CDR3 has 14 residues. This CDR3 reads CASSLYLGTDTQYF. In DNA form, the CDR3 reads TGTGCCAGCAGTTTATACCTAGGCACAGATACGCAGTATTTT.

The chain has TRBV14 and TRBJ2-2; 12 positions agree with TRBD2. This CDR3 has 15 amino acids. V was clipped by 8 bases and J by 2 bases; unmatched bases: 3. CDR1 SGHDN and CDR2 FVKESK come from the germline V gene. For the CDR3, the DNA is TGTGCCAGCGGACTAGCGGGATCTAACACCGGGGAGCTGTTTTTT. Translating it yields CASGLAGSNTGELFF.

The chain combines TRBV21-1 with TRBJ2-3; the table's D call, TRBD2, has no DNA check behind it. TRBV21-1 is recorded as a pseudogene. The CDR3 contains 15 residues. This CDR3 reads CASSKGGGYTDTQYF. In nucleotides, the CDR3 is TGTGCCAGCAGCAAAGGGGGGGGATACACAGATACGCAGTATTTT.

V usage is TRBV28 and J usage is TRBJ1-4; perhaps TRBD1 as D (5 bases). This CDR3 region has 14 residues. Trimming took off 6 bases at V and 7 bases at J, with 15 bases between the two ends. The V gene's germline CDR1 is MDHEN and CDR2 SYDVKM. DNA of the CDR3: TGTGCCAGCAGATCGGGCGGGGGAGCTGAAAAACTGTTTTTT. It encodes CASRSGGGAEKLFF.

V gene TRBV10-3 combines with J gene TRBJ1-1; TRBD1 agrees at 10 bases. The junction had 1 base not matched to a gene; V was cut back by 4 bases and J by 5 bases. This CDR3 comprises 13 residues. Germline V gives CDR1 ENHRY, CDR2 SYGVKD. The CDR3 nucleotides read TGTGCCATCAGTGGGACAGGGGGGACTGAAGCTTTCTTT. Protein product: CAISGTGGTEAFF.

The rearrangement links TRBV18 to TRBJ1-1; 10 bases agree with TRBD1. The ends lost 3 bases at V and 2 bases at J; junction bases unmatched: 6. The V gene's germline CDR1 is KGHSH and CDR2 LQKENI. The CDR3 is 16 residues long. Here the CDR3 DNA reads TGTGCCAGCTCACCTCCCCGGGACAGGGGAAACACTGAAGCTTTCTTT. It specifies CASSPPRDRGNTEAFF.

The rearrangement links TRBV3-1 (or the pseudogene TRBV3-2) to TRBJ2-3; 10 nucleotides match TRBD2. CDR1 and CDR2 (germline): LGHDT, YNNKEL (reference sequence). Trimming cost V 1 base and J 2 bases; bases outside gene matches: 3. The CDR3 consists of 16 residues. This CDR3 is CASSQVAGGLTDTQYF. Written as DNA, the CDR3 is TGTGCCAGCAGCCAAGTAGCGGGGGGCCTCACAGATACGCAGTATTTT.

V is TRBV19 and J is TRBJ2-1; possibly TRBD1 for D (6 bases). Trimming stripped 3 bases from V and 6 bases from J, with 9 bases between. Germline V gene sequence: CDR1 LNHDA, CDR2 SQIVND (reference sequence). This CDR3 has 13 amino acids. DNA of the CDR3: TGTGCCAGTAGTATCCAGGGGATCAATGAGCAGTTCTTC. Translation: CASSIQGINEQFF.

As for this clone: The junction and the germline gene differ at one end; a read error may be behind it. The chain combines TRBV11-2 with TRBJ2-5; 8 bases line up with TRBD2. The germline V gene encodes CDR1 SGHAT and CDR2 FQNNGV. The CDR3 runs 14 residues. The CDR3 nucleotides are TGTGCTAGCAGGAGAGACGGGGGGGCAGAGACCCAGTACTTC. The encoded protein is CASRRDGGAETQYF.

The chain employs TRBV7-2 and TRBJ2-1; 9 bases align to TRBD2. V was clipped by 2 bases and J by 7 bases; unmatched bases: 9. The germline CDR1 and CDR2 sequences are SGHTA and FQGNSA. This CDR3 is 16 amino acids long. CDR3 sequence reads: CASSLLGSGGQNEQFF. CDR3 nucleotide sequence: TGTGCCAGCAGCTTATTGGGTAGCGGGGGTCAAAATGAGCAGTTCTTC.

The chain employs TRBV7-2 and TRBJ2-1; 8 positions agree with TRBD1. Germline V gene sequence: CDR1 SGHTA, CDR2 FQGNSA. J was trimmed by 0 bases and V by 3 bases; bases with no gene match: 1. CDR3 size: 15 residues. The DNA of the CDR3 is TGTGCCAGCAGCTTCGACAGGGGCTCCTACAATGAGCAGTTCTTC. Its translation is CASSFDRGSYNEQFF.

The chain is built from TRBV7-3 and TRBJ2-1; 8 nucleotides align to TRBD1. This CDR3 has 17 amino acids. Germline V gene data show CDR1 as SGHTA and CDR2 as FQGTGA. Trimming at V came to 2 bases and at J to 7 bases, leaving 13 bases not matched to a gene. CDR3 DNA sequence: TGTGCCAGCAGCTTAGACCGGCTGGGCAGGGGGCGTAATGAGCAGTTCTTC. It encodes CASSLDRLGRGRNEQFF. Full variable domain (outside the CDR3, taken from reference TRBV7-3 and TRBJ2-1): GAGVSQTPSNKVTEKGKYVELRCDPISGHTALYWYRQSLGQGPEFLIYFQGTGAADDSGLPNDRFFAVRPEGSVSTLKIQRTERGDSAVYLCASSLDRLGRGRNEQFFGPGTRLTVL.

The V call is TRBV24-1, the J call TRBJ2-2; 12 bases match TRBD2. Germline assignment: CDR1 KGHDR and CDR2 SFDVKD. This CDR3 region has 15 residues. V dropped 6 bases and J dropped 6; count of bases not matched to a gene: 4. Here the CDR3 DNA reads TGTGCCACCAGTCCTAGCGGGAGGGCCCCCGGGGAGCTGTTTTTT. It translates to CATSPSGRAPGELFF.

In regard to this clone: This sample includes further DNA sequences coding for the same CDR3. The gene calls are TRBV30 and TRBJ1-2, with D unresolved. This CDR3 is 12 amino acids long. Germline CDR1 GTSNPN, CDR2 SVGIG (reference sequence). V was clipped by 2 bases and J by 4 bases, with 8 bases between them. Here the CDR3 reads CAWSRDIYGYTF. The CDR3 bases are TGTGCCTGGAGTAGAGACATCTATGGCTACACCTTC.

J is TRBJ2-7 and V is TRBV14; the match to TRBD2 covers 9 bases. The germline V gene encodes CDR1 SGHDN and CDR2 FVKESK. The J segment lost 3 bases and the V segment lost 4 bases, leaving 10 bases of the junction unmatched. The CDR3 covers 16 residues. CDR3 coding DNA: TGTGCCAGCAGCCGACCCGGTGGTAGCGGGAGCTACGAGCAGTACTTC. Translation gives CASSRPGGSGSYEQYF. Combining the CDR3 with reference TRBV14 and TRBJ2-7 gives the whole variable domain EAGVTQFPSHSVIEKGQTVTLRCDPISGHDNLYWYRRVMGKEIKFLLHFVKESKQDESGMPNNRFLAERTGGTYSTLKVQPAELEDSGVYFCASSRPGGSGSYEQYFGPGTRLTVT.

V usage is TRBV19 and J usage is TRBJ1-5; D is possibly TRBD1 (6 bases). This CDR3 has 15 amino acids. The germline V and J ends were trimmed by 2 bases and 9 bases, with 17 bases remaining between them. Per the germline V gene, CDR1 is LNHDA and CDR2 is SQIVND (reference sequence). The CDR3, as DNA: TGTGCCAGTAGTATACCGGGCTCAGGGGATCGGCCCCAGCATTTT. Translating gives CASSIPGSGDRPQHF.

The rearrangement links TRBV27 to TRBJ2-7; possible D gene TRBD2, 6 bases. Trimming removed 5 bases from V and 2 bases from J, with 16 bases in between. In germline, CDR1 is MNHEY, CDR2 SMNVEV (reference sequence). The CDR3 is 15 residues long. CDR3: CASSLGGSPPYEQYF. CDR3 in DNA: TGTGCCAGCAGTCTCGGGGGTTCTCCCCCCTACGAGCAGTACTTC.